Below, 7 T cell receptor beta chains from the same sample are listed, as sequenced in a study of blood T cell repertoires in COVID-19. Produced via immunoSEQ multiplex PCR; TCRdb's table is partial and in-frame only. Here the sample spans about 150,000 clones, 75% to 95% being singletons. Sequences were obtained from peripheral blood. The receptors come from a man over 45 with acute or convalescent COVID-19.

This rearrangement joins TRBV7-9 to TRBJ2-2, with a possible D match to TRBD1 (5 bases). Germline V gives CDR1 SEHNR, CDR2 FQNEAQ (reference sequence). Trimming cost V 5 bases and J 2 bases, with 15 bases left between them. This CDR3 comprises 16 residues. As DNA, the CDR3 is TGTGCCAGCAGCCCATCAAGGGGCTTAAACACCGGGGAGCTGTTTTTT. Translated: CASSPSRGLNTGELFF.

V is TRBV28 and J is TRBJ1-5; 7 bases are shared with TRBD1. Losses at the gene ends were 6 bases for V and 5 bases for J; bases not matched to a gene: 7. CDR3 length: 14 amino acids. CDR1 is MDHEN and CDR2 is SYDVKM in the germline V gene. The CDR3 DNA follows: TGTGCCAGCAGCACGACAGGGAGAGATCAGCCCCAGCATTTT. This sequence encodes CASSTTGRDQPQHF. The variable domain in full, completed from reference TRBV28 and TRBJ1-5, reads DVKVTQSSRYLVKRTGEKVFLECVQDMDHENMFWYRQDPGLGLRLIYFSYDVKMKEKGDIPEGYSVSREKKERFSLILESASTNQTSMYLCASSTTGRDQPQHFGDGTRLSIL.

The count of this clone is one. The gene calls are TRBV5-1 and TRBJ2-1; 7 bases align to TRBD1. After removal of 3 bases from V and 4 bases from J, the junction contained 4 bases not matched to a gene. From germline, CDR1 is SGHRS and CDR2 YFSETQ. This CDR3 is built from 14 residues. The CDR3 region has the DNA TGCGCCAGCAGCTCAGACAGGGAGTACAATGAGCAGTTCTTC. Its protein product is CASSSDREYNEQFF. The variable domain in full, completed from reference TRBV5-1 and TRBJ2-1, reads KAGVTQTPRYLIKTRGQQVTLSCSPISGHRSVSWYQQTPGQGLQFLFEYFSETQRNKGNFPGRFSGRQFSNSRSEMNVSTLELGDSALYLCASSSDREYNEQFFGPGTRLTVL.

The chain employs TRBV6-6 and TRBJ1-1; tentative D call: TRBD1 (6 bases). Trimming removed 5 bases from V and 0 bases from J, with 19 bases in between. Germline lookup yields CDR1 MNHNY and CDR2 SVGAGI (reference sequence). CDR3 size: 17 residues. The CDR3 DNA reads as TGTGCCAGCAGTCCCCCCGAGAGAGGGGGTATGAACACTGAAGCTTTCTTT. Its protein is CASSPPERGGMNTEAFF.

The V and J genes are TRBV7-2 and TRBJ2-3, with TRBD2 as a possible D gene (6 bases). Trimming took 1 base from V and 4 from J, leaving 9 bases between them. Germline assignment: CDR1 SGHTA and CDR2 FQGNSA. The CDR3 sequence is 14 residues long. CDR3 sequence (DNA): TGTGCCAGCAGCTTAGGGGGAGGCCCAGATACGCAGTATTTT. Translation: CASSLGGGPDTQYF.

The chain joins TRBV28 to TRBJ1-3; a possible D gene is TRBD1 (6 bases). V was shortened by 5 bases and J by 4 bases, with 18 bases between the two germline ends. The germline V gene has CDR1 MDHEN and CDR2 SYDVKM. This CDR3 has 16 amino acids. The CDR3 DNA follows: TGTGCCAGCAGTCTCTCCCAGGGGTGGAAGGGAAACACCATATATTTT. Residues: CASSLSQGWKGNTIYF. The full variable domain, completed using reference TRBV28 and TRBJ1-3, is DVKVTQSSRYLVKRTGEKVFLECVQDMDHENMFWYRQDPGLGLRLIYFSYDVKMKEKGDIPEGYSVSREKKERFSLILESASTNQTSMYLCASSLSQGWKGNTIYFGEGSWLTVV.

V and J are TRBV6-1 and TRBJ2-1, with D possibly being TRBD1 (6 bases). Germline CDR1 reads MNHNS; CDR2 reads SASEGT. The length of the CDR3 is 16 residues. V was trimmed by 3 bases and J by 5 bases, leaving 17 bases between them. CDR3 in amino acids: CASSDLPRGPNNEQFF. DNA for the CDR3: TGTGCCAGCAGTGATCTGCCCAGGGGCCCGAACAATGAGCAGTTCTTC.